These 4 T cell receptor beta chains originate from one sample sequenced in a study of Ad26.COV2.S vaccination and SARS-CoV-2 variants. Treatment meaning: roughly 20 received Ad26.COV2.S at low or high dose, single or two shots; roughly 5 received placebo; per-sample allocation not given. Day 63 after the first vaccine or placebo injection was the time point for sampling. The method was immunoSEQ multiplex PCR; TCRdb's version includes in-frame clones alone and lacks a portion of them. The table lists about 320,000 clones, around 81% of them singletons. The input for sequencing was peripheral blood, taken in a trial of Ad26.COV2.S vaccine versus placebo. The receptors come from a person aged 18-65 years who received the Ad26.COV2.S COVID-19 vaccine or a placebo.

This clone occurred a few times. The chain has TRBV7-9 and TRBJ2-7; no definite D call. V was cut by 0 bases and J by 2 bases, with 14 bases left in between. Germline CDR1 and CDR2: SEHNR and FQNEAQ (reference sequence). The CDR3 is 16 amino acids. CDR3: CASSLAPSIPAYEQYF. Here the CDR3 DNA reads TGTGCCAGCAGCTTAGCCCCCTCGATCCCCGCCTACGAGCAGTACTTC. Looking up the rest from reference TRBV7-9 and TRBJ2-7 gives the full variable domain: DTGVSQNPRHKITKRGQNVTFRCDPISEHNRLYWYRQTLGQGPEFLTYFQNEAQLEKSRLLSDRFSAERPKGSFSTLEIQRTEQGDSAMYLCASSLAPSIPAYEQYFGPGTRLTVT.

The V gene is TRBV5-1, the J gene TRBJ2-2; 12 nucleotides agree with TRBD2. The germline V gene has CDR1 SGHRS and CDR2 YFSETQ. With 9 bases clipped from V and 4 bases from J, the junction kept 4 bases outside the gene matches. The CDR3 has 14 amino acids. The CDR3 DNA follows: TGCGCCACCGCGGGACTAGCGGGCACCGGGGAGCTGTTTTTT. Residues: CATAGLAGTGELFF.

This chain uses TRBV6-5 with TRBJ2-3; the D gene is possibly TRBD2 (6 bases). V lost 8 bases, J lost 2 bases, and 8 bases lay in between. The CDR3 is 12 amino acids. Germline V CDR1 and CDR2: MNHEY, SVGAGI. CDR3 DNA: TGTGCCAGCGGGGGGAACACAGATACGCAGTATTTT. Encoded protein: CASGGNTDTQYF.

The chain combines TRBV7-2 with TRBJ2-1; D call uncertain. The CDR3 consists of 15 residues. Trimming stripped 3 bases from V and 6 bases from J, with 15 bases between. Per germline, CDR1 SGHTA and CDR2 FQGNSA. This chain's CDR3 is CASSFQLTTTNEQFF. The CDR3 region has the DNA TGTGCCAGCAGCTTCCAACTGACCACTACCAATGAGCAGTTCTTC.